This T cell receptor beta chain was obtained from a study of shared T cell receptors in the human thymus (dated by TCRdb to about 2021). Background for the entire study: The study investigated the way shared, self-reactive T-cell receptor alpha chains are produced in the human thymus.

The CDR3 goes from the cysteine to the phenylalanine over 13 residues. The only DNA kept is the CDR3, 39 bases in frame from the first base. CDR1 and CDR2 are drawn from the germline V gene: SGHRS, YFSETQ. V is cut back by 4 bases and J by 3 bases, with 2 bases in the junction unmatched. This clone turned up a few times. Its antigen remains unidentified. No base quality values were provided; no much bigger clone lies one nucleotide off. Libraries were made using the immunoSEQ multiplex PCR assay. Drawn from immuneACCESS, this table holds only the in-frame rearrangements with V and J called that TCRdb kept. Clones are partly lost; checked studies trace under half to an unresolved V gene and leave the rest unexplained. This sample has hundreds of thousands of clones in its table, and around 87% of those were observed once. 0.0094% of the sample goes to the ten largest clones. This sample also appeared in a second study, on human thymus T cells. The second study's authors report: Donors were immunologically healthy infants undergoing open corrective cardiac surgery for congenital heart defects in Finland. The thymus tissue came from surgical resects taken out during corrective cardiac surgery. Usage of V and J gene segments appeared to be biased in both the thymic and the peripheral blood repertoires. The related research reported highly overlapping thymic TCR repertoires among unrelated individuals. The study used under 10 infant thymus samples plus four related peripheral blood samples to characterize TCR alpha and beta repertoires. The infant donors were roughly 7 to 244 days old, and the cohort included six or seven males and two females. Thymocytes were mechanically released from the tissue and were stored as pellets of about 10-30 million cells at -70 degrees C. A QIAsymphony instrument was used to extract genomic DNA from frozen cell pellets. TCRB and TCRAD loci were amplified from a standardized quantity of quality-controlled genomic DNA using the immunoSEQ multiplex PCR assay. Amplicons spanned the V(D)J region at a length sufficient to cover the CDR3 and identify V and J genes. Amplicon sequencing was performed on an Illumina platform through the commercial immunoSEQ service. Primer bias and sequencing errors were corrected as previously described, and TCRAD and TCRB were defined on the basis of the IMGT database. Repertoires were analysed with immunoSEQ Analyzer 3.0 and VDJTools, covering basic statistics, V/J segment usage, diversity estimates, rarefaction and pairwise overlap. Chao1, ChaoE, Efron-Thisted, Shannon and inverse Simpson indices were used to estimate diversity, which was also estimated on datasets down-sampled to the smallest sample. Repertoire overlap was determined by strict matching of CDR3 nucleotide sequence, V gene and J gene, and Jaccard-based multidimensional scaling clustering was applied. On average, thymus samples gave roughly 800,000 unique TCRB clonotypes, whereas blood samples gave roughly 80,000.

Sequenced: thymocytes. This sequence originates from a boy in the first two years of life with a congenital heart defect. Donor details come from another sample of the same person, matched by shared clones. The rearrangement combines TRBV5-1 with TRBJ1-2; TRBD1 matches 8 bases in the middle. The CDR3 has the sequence CASSQQGDYGYTF. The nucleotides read TGCGCCAGCAGCCAACAGGGGGACTATGGCTACACCTTC.